The entry that follows covers one T cell receptor beta chain sequence. Its antigen remains unidentified. The data are from a study of Ad26.COV2.S vaccination and SARS-CoV-2 variants. Germline lookup yields CDR1 SEHNR and CDR2 FQNEAQ (reference sequence). Trimming took 5 bases from V and 4 from J, leaving 11 bases between them. The CDR3 is 13 amino acids. This table comes from immunoSEQ multiplex PCR, and its TCRdb copy is limited to in-frame clones, with some not included. The sample consists of 300,000 to 400,000 clones, under 95% of them appearing once. Study results and caveats: Reportedly, after vaccination the spike-specific CD8+ and CD4+ T cell responses displayed substantial breadth. Individuals receiving vaccine had higher spike-specific TCR breadth than placebo recipients did.

This chain links TRBV7-9 with TRBJ1-2; D gene uncertain. The source was peripheral blood, collected after recovery from COVID-19. The TCR comes from a human donor who had recovered from COVID-19. In nucleotides, the CDR3 is TGTGCCAGCAGCCCGGCCTGGGCCTATGGCTACACCTTC. The encoded protein is CASSPAWAYGYTF.